This T cell receptor (beta chain) was recovered during a study of siplizumab effects on memory and regulatory T cells. The study, taken as a whole, reports: No functional test confirmed suppression by proliferating siplizumab-culture Tregs.

Method: immunoSEQ multiplex PCR; TCRdb's copy keeps in-frame clones and lacks some. The data contain about 100,000 clones, approximately 94% of them singletons. In its sample, this clone was seen once. Antigen specificity is unknown. The material sequenced was non-Treg CD4+ T cells sorted from blood. This clonotype was obtained from a human donor in good health.

CDR3 protein: CASIPQYRGWTEAFF. In DNA, the CDR3 is TGTGCCAGCATACCCCAATACAGGGGATGGACTGAAGCTTTCTTT. The chain has TRBV6-1 and TRBJ1-1, with 7 bases lining up with TRBD1. The germline V gene has CDR1 MNHNS and CDR2 SASEGT. The CDR3 has 15 amino acids. V shed 7 bases and J 5 bases; nucleotides not matched to a gene: 13.